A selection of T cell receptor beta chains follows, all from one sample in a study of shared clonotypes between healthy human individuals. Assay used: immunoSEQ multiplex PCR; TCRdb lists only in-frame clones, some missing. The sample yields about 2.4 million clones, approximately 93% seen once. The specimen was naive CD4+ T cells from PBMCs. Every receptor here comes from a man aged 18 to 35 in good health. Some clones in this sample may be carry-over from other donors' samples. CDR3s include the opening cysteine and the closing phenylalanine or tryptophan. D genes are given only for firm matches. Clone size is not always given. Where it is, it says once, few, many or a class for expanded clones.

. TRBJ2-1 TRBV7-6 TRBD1 CASSPRDRVYNEQFF TGTGCCAGCAGCCCGAGGGACAGGGTCTACAATGAGCAGTTCTTC
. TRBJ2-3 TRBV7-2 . CASSLDAGTDTQYF TGTGCCAGCAGCCTCGACGCGGGGACAGATACGCAGTATTTT
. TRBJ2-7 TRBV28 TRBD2 CASSLRLAGVSSYEQYF TGTGCCAGCAGTTTGCGGCTAGCGGGGGTCAGCTCCTACGAGCAGTACTTC
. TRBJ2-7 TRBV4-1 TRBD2 CASSRTGTTLNEQYF TGCGCCAGCAGCCGGACCGGGACTACCTTAAACGAGCAGTACTTC
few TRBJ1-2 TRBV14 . CASSRINYGYTF TGTGCCAGCAGCCGGATTAACTATGGCTACACCTTC
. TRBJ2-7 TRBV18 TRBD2 CASSPLGTSYEQYF TGTGCCAGCTCACCGCTCGGGACTAGCTACGAGCAGTACTTC
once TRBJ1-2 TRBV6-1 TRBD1 CASSDTGGSYGYTF TGTGCCAGCAGTGATACAGGGGGTAGCTATGGCTACACCTTC
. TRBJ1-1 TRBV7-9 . CASSLGAQSEAFF TGTGCCAGCAGCTTAGGTGCACAGAGTGAAGCTTTCTTT
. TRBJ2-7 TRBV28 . CASSDRRYEQYF TGTGCCAGCAGTGACCGGCGTTACGAGCAGTACTTC
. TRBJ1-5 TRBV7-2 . CASSPSTYQPQHF TGTGCCAGCAGCCCAAGTACCTATCAGCCCCAGCATTTT
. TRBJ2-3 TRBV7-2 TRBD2 CASSRLAGAADTQYF TGTGCCAGCAGCAGACTAGCGGGAGCGGCAGATACGCAGTATTTT
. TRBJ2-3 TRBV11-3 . CASSRRQEADTQYF TGTGCCAGCAGTCGAAGGCAGGAGGCAGATACGCAGTATTTT
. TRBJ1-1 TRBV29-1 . CSVEKGGDAEAFF TGCAGCGTCGAGAAGGGGGGCGACGCTGAAGCTTTCTTT
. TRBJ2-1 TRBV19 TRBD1 CASSTAQGANEQFF TGTGCCAGTAGTACCGCCCAGGGGGCCAATGAGCAGTTCTTC
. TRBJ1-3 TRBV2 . CASSEGNSGNTIYF TGTGCCAGCAGTGAGGGAAACTCTGGAAACACCATATATTTT
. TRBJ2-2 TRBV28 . CASIDSNTGELFF TGTGCCAGCATAGACTCGAACACCGGGGAGCTGTTTTTT
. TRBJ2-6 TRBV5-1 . CASSLEGVSGANVLTF TGCGCCAGCAGCCTAGAAGGCGTCTCTGGGGCCAACGTCCTGACTTTC
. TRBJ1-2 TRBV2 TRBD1 CASSLDRGEFTYGYTF TGTGCCAGCAGCCTAGACAGGGGGGAGTTTACCTATGGCTACACCTTC
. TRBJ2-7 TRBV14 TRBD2 CASSQVGRPSYEQYF TGTGCCAGCAGCCAAGTCGGGAGGCCGTCCTACGAGCAGTACTTC
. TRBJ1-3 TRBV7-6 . CASSPSNSGNTIYF TGTGCCAGCAGCCCGTCCAACTCTGGAAACACCATATATTTT
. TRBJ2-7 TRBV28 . CASSPGDLRGQYF TGTGCCAGCAGCCCCGGCGACCTACGAGGGCAGTACTTC
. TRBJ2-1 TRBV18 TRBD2 CASSGLAGVLENEQFF TGTGCCAGCTCAGGGCTAGCGGGAGTCTTGGAAAATGAGCAGTTCTTC
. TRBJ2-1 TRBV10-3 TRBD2 CAISESSGRDEQFF TGTGCCATCAGTGAGTCAAGCGGGAGGGATGAGCAGTTCTTC
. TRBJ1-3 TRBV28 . CASSLFAGVGNTIYF TGTGCCAGCAGTTTATTCGCAGGGGTTGGAAACACCATATATTTT
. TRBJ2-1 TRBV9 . CASSKGGQNYNEQFF TGTGCCAGCAGCAAAGGGGGGCAAAACTACAATGAGCAGTTCTTC
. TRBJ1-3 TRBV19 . CASSVPDRSSSVDSGNTIYF TGTGCCAGTAGTGTACCAGATCGGTCCAGCAGTGTTGATTCTGGAAACACCATATATTTT
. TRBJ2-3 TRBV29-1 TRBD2 CSVEGLASDTQYF TGCAGCGTTGAGGGACTAGCTTCCGATACGCAGTATTTT
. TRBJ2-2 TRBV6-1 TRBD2 CASGRAGYTGELFF TGTGCCAGCGGGAGGGCCGGGTACACCGGGGAGCTGTTTTTT
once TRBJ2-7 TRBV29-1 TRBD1 CSVVLSRDSYEQYF TGCAGCGTTGTCTTGAGCCGGGACAGCTACGAGCAGTACTTC
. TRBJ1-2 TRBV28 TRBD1 CASSIGQGALWYGYTF TGTGCCAGCAGTATCGGACAGGGGGCGCTCTGGTATGGCTACACCTTC
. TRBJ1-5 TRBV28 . CASSLPRGGGNQPQHF TGTGCCAGCAGTTTACCGAGGGGTGGGGGCAATCAGCCCCAGCATTTT